This TCR beta chain emerged from a study of naive and memory T cell subsets. General study findings and limits: TCR transcript changes with activation or differentiation may affect this RNA method.

The V end lost 5 bases, the J end lost 4 bases, and 17 bases lay between the germline ends. The CDR3 is made up of 15 amino acids. This clonotype was counted between two and nine times. What it binds is unknown. The library had UMIs added by 3' ligation of an oligonucleotide to TCR cDNA. The SP2 primer and nested alpha and beta constant region primers amplified ligated cDNA in four rounds. Blood and skin TCR RNA was reverse transcribed with alpha and beta constant primers. TCRdb independently ran MiXCR on the 5' RACE reads; one entry per CDR3 protein. In the table there are about 62,000 distinct CDR3 sequences, roughly 8.1% of which are singletons.

This receptor was identified in a female donor in good health. V and J are TRBV12-3 or TRBV12-4 and TRBJ1-1, with D perhaps TRBD1 (5 bases). CDR3 bases: TGTGCCAGCAGTCTGGTGGGGGTAGGAAGCACTGAAGCTTTCTTT. Its translation is CASSLVGVGSTEAFF.